This record covers a single T cell receptor (beta chain). This sample was included in a study of cytomegalovirus exposure and HLA in healthy donors. Germline assignment: CDR1 SGHRS and CDR2 YFSETQ. This CDR3 contains 14 residues. Trimming removed 4 bases at V and 2 bases at J, with 12 bases between. Researchers ran the PCR with 60 Vbeta and 13 Jbeta primers. Libraries were prepared by immunoSEQ multiplex PCR; TCRdb keeps only in-frame clonotypes and omits some of them. The sample records approximately 140,000 clones, just over 65% being singletons. The receptor's source is a woman aged 60 to 75 in good health and CMV-seronegative. The sequenced sample was PBMCs. The J gene is TRBJ1-2, the V gene TRBV5-1; a possible D gene is TRBD1 (5 bases). The CDR3 nucleotides read TGCGCCAGCAGCGGGGCCTCTCCCAACTATGGCTACACCTTC. Protein: CASSGASPNYGYTF.